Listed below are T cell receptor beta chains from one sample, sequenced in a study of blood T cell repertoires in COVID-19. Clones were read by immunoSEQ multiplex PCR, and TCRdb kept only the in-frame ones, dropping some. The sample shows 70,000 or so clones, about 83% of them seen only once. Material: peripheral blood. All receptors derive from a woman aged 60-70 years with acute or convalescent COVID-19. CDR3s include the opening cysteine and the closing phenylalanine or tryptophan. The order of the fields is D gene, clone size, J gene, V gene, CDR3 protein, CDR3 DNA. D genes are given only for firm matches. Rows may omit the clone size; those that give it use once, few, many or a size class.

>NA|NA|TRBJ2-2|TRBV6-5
CASSYTGTGELFF
TGTGCCAGCAGTTATACAGGGACCGGGGAGCTGTTTTTT
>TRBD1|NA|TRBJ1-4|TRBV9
CASSEDGTDTIGEEKKLFF
TGTGCCAGCAGTGAAGACGGGACAGATACAATCGGGGAAGAGAAAAAACTGTTTTTT
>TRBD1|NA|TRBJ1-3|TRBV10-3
CAISTGSVAGNTIYF
TGTGCCATATCGACAGGGAGCGTCGCTGGAAACACCATATATTTT
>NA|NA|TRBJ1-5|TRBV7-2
CASSSELGQPQHF
TGTGCCAGCAGTTCAGAGTTGGGCCAGCCCCAGCATTTT
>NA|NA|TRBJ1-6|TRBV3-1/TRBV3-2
CASRPGHNNSPLHF
TGTGCCAGCCGACCGGGACATAATAATTCACCCCTCCACTTT
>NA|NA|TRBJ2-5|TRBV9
CASSAQVSETQYF
TGTGCCAGCAGCGCACAGGTCTCAGAGACCCAGTACTTC
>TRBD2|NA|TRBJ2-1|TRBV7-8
CASSPTSGGAPSYNEQFF
TGTGCCAGCAGCCCTACTAGCGGGGGGGCCCCTTCCTACAATGAGCAGTTCTTC
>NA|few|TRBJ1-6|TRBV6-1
CASSEAPQGSSPLHF
TGTGCCAGCAGTGAAGCCCCTCAGGGGAGTTCACCCCTCCACTTT
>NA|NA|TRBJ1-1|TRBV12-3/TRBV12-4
CASTLMGGEAFF
TGTGCCAGCACCCTAATGGGAGGGGAAGCTTTCTTT
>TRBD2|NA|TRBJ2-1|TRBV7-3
CASSTSGPSYNEQFF
TGTGCCAGCTCGACTAGCGGGCCTTCCTACAATGAGCAGTTCTTC
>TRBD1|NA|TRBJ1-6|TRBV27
CASSFYRGENSPLHF
TGTGCCAGCAGTTTTTACAGGGGTGAGAATTCACCCCTCCACTTT
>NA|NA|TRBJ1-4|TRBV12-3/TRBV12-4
CASSLAGNEKLFF
TGTGCCAGCAGTTTAGCCGGGAATGAAAAACTGTTTTTT